This TCR beta chain was sequenced for a study of blood T cell repertoires in COVID-19. Overall study: In each case, the material was cDNA or gDNA derived from T cells, B-cell-depleted T cells, or PBMCs.

Repertoires were generated with immunoSEQ multiplex PCR, while TCRdb's copy carries only in-frame clones and drops some. The data contain about 460,000 clones, around 85% of them seen just once; the ten biggest clones take up approximately 8%. There are 16 residues in the CDR3. CDR1 is MNHEY, CDR2 SVGAGI, per germline. The V and J ends lost 0 bases and 1 base, in that order; junction bases with no gene match: 4. Specimen: PBMCs or T cells enriched from blood (not recorded which). The V and J genes are TRBV6-5 and TRBJ1-2, with 8 positions matching TRBD1. This TCR derives from a woman aged 55-75 years who had recovered from COVID-19. The CDR3 reads CASSYSGQGVNYGYTF. Written as DNA, the CDR3 is TGTGCCAGCAGTTACTCAGGACAGGGCGTTAACTATGGCTACACCTTC.